Shown below are 25 T cell receptor beta chains from a single sample sequenced in a study of cytomegalovirus exposure and HLA in healthy donors. 60 Vbeta and 13 Jbeta primers were used in PCR. Generated by immunoSEQ multiplex PCR, the TCRdb table keeps only in-frame clones and is missing some. The data contain 150,000 to 200,000 clones, 79% of them singletons. Sequenced sample: PBMCs. All receptors derive from a woman in her forties or fifties in good health and CMV-seronegative.

In its sample, this clone was seen once. The rearrangement uses TRBV7-9 and TRBJ2-1; TRBD2 matches at 9 bases. CDR3 length: 15 amino acids. CDR1 SEHNR and CDR2 FQNEAQ come from the germline V gene (reference sequence). J gave up 2 bases and V 4 bases, and 3 bases lay outside the gene matches. CDR3 residues: CASSSSSGTYNEQFF. The DNA for the CDR3 is TGTGCCAGCAGCTCCTCTAGCGGGACCTACAATGAGCAGTTCTTC. The complete variable domain, with remaining parts taken from reference TRBV7-9 and TRBJ2-1, reads DTGVSQNPRHKITKRGQNVTFRCDPISEHNRLYWYRQTLGQGPEFLTYFQNEAQLEKSRLLSDRFSAERPKGSFSTLEIQRTEQGDSAMYLCASSSSSGTYNEQFFGPGTRLTVL.

Note on this clone: A junction boundary mismatches the germline segment, possibly from a read error. The V call is TRBV5-4, the J call TRBJ2-5; TRBD2 aligns across 7 bases. This CDR3 has 13 amino acids. CDR1 and CDR2 from the germline V gene are SGHNT and YYREEE (reference sequence). The CDR3 DNA sequence: TGTACCAGCAGCCTGGTGGGGGGGGAGACCCAGTACTTC. Amino acid sequence: CTSSLVGGETQYF.

The chain has TRBV20-1 and TRBJ1-1; unclear D gene. The CDR3 consists of 11 residues. Germline V gene sequence: CDR1 DFQATT, CDR2 SNEGSKA (reference sequence). The V end was cut by 3 bases, the J end by 7 bases, with 9 bases between. CDR3 in DNA: TGCAGTGCTAGTCAAACAGTTGAAGCTTTCTTT. Its protein is CSASQTVEAFF.

The chain uses TRBV11-2 and TRBJ1-5; 8 bases line up with TRBD1. CDR3 size: 18 residues. Germline V lookup: CDR1 SGHAT, CDR2 FQNNGV. V dropped 0 bases and J dropped 2; count of bases not matched to a gene: 9. The CDR3 sequence is CASSLDGVRGLGNQPQHF. The CDR3 DNA reads TGTGCCAGCAGCTTAGATGGGGTCAGGGGGCTGGGCAATCAGCCCCAGCATTTT.

This clone was observed once. This chain joins TRBV28 and TRBJ1-5; 8 bases agree with TRBD1. The ends lost 6 bases at V and 0 bases at J; junction bases unmatched: 13. The germline V gene has CDR1 MDHEN and CDR2 SYDVKM. This CDR3 region has 18 residues. This chain's CDR3 is CASSSLGRGQGSNQPQHF. CDR3 DNA: TGTGCCAGCAGCTCCCTCGGGAGAGGACAGGGTAGCAATCAGCCCCAGCATTTT.

V is TRBV5-1 and J is TRBJ2-1; D is undetermined. The CDR3 is made up of 15 amino acids. Trimming stripped 0 bases from V and 0 bases from J, with 7 bases between. Germline loops: CDR1 SGHRS, CDR2 YFSETQ. CDR3 nucleotides: TGCGCCAGCAGCTTGGCTACCCACTCCTACAATGAGCAGTTCTTC. It codes for CASSLATHSYNEQFF.

This clone appeared once. This chain connects TRBV2 to TRBJ2-7; TRBD1 agrees at 7 bases. V was clipped by 5 bases and J by 0 bases; unmatched bases: 1. The CDR3 runs to 13 residues. Germline-derived CDR1 and CDR2 are SNHLY and FYNNEI. This CDR3 is CASSRDSSYEQYF. The CDR3, as DNA: TGTGCCAGCAGTCGGGACAGCTCCTACGAGCAGTACTTC.

The V call is TRBV9, the J call TRBJ1-4; D uncertain. This CDR3 has 15 amino acids. CDR1 SGDLS and CDR2 YYNGEE come from the germline V gene. V shed 4 bases and J shed 7 bases, with 17 bases lying between them. CDR3 nucleotides: TGTGCCAGCAGCCCCCTCCCGGGGTTAAGTGAAAAACTGTTTTTT. As protein: CASSPLPGLSEKLFF.

The gene calls are TRBV18 and TRBJ2-7; the D gene is possibly TRBD2 (6 bases). CDR1 and CDR2 (germline): KGHSH, LQKENI. The CDR3 runs to 13 residues. Trimming cost V 3 bases and J 2 bases, with 8 bases left between them. CDR3 DNA sequence: TGTGCCAGCTCACCCCGGGAGACCTACGAGCAGTACTTC. Protein product: CASSPRETYEQYF. The variable domain in full, completed from reference TRBV18 and TRBJ2-7, reads NAGVMQNPRHLVRRRGQEARLRCSPMKGHSHVYWYRQLPEEGLKFMVYLQKENIIDESGMPKERFSAEFPKEGPSILRIQQVVRGDSAAYFCASSPRETYEQYFGPGTRLTVT.

The chain has TRBV7-9 and TRBJ2-2; D gene uncertain. Deletions cut 8 bases from V and 0 bases from J, with 16 bases between. Germline V gene lookup returns CDR1 SEHNR and CDR2 FQNEAQ (reference sequence). This CDR3 comprises 16 residues. CDR3: CASPGGVLANTGELFF. CDR3 nucleotide sequence: TGTGCCAGCCCCGGCGGCGTACTGGCGAACACCGGGGAGCTGTTTTTT.

The chain is built from TRBV28 and TRBJ2-5; D might be TRBD2 (6 bases). The J call may not be correct, given that the DNA end is closer to TRBJ2-7. The CDR3 consists of 15 residues. Germline V lookup: CDR1 MDHEN, CDR2 SYDVKM. The CDR3 sequence: CASSRISGRSYEQYF. The CDR3 coding sequence is TGTGCCAGCAGCAGGATTAGCGGCCGCTCCTACGAGCAGTACTTC.

The V and J genes are TRBV6-4 and TRBJ1-1; 9 positions agree with TRBD1. Trimming removed 5 bases from V and 1 base from J; junction bases left unmatched: 8. Per germline, CDR1 MRHNA and CDR2 SNTAGT. This CDR3 comprises 16 residues. DNA for the CDR3: TGTGCCAGCAGTTTAGGGACAGGGACTTCGAACACTGAAGCTTTCTTT. Its translation is CASSLGTGTSNTEAFF.

The J gene is TRBJ1-1, the V gene TRBV11-1, with D perhaps TRBD1 (5 bases). The V and J ends lost 3 bases and 3 bases respectively, with 11 bases between them. The germline gives CDR1 SGHAT, CDR2 FQDESV (reference sequence). This CDR3 spans 14 amino acids. The CDR3 sequence: CASSLFGGDTEAFF. Written as DNA, the CDR3 is TGTGCCAGCAGCTTGTTTGGGGGGGACACTGAAGCTTTCTTT.

This rearrangement joins TRBV19 to TRBJ1-1; the D is unclear. The CDR3 spans 13 residues. CDR1 is LNHDA, CDR2 SQIVND, per germline (reference sequence). Trimming left V 5 bases short and J 0 bases short, with 7 bases between. CDR3 in DNA: TGTGCCAGTAGTGCGCAGGTGAACACTGAAGCTTTCTTT. It is translated as CASSAQVNTEAFF.

The chain employs TRBV7-8 and TRBJ2-7; TRBD2 aligns across 7 bases. Germline V gene data show CDR1 as SGHVS and CDR2 as FQNEAQ. Trimming removed 3 bases from V and 2 bases from J; junction bases left unmatched: 4. The length of the CDR3 is 14 residues. Here the CDR3 reads CASSFRGGAYEQYF. As DNA, the CDR3 is TGTGCCAGCAGCTTTAGGGGAGGGGCCTACGAGCAGTACTTC.

This clone came up a few times. The genes are TRBV29-1 and TRBJ1-1; D is unclear. The CDR3 is made up of 12 amino acids. V lost 7 bases and J lost 3, with 12 bases in between. Germline V CDR1 and CDR2: SQVTM, ANQGSEA. The DNA of the CDR3 is TGCAGCGCTGTACCCGGGGACACTGAAGCTTTCTTT. It yields the protein CSAVPGDTEAFF.

The V call is TRBV7-2, the J call TRBJ2-2; D is perhaps TRBD2 (6 bases). Trimming shortened V by 5 bases and J by 0 bases, and 16 bases separated the two germline ends. The CDR3 extends over 17 amino acids. Germline assignment: CDR1 SGHTA and CDR2 FQGNSA. CDR3 loop: CASSLGGYRSNTGELFF. The CDR3 DNA follows: TGTGCCAGCAGCCTCGGGGGTTACCGATCGAACACCGGGGAGCTGTTTTTT.

The table lists this clone with a few counts. The chain is built from TRBV6-4 and TRBJ2-1, with 11 bases that match TRBD2. Germline V gene data show CDR1 as MRHNA and CDR2 as SNTAGT. The V gene end was trimmed by 2 bases and the J gene end by 7 bases; junction bases not matched to a gene: 7. CDR3 length equals 16 residues. The CDR3 here is CASSDELAGDVNEQFF. The CDR3 coding sequence is TGTGCCAGCAGTGACGAACTAGCGGGAGATGTTAATGAGCAGTTCTTC.

The chain links TRBV23-1 to TRBJ2-1; D might be TRBD1 (6 bases). TRBV23-1 is classed as an ORF, of uncertain function. The ends were cut back, 4 bases at V and 2 bases at J, with 18 bases in the middle. This CDR3 is 17 amino acids long. The CDR3 DNA reads as TGCGCCAGCAGTCCAAGCCTTAGGTCAGGGGCCTACAATGAGCAGTTCTTC. This translates into CASSPSLRSGAYNEQFF.

The chain combines TRBV9 with TRBJ2-1; 12 bases agree with TRBD2. Trimming took 4 bases from V and 5 from J; bases not matched to a gene: 16. This CDR3 comprises 19 residues. The germline V gene encodes CDR1 SGDLS and CDR2 YYNGEE. CDR3 DNA: TGTGCCAGCAGCCCCGGAGCTAGCGGGAGGGCCGGGTCAAACAATGAGCAGTTCTTC. Its translation is CASSPGASGRAGSNNEQFF.

The chain uses TRBV5-4 and TRBJ2-7; 11 nucleotides match TRBD2. Per the germline V gene, CDR1 is SGHNT and CDR2 is YYREEE (reference sequence). The CDR3 is 14 amino acids. Trimming took 4 bases from V and 3 from J; bases not matched to a gene: 3. CDR3 DNA sequence: TGTGCCAGCAGCGGACTAGCGGGTGGCTACGAGCAGTACTTC. This codes for CASSGLAGGYEQYF.

This chain links TRBV5-6 with TRBJ1-4; D gene unclear. There are 16 residues in the CDR3. Between the trimmed V and J ends, which lost 4 bases and 0 bases, there was a span of 13 bases. Germline V gene data show CDR1 as SGHDT and CDR2 as YYEEEE. DNA for the CDR3: TGTGCCAGCAGCCGTGGTCTAGTTGCAACTAATGAAAAACTGTTTTTT. Amino acids: CASSRGLVATNEKLFF.

The V gene is TRBV2, the J gene TRBJ2-7, with D perhaps matching TRBD1 (5 bases). Per germline, CDR1 SNHLY and CDR2 FYNNEI. This CDR3 contains 14 residues. The V and J ends lost 3 bases and 0 bases respectively, with 9 bases between them. The CDR3 DNA follows: TGTGCCAGCAGTGATCAGGGCGGCTCCTACGAGCAGTACTTC. Amino acids: CASSDQGGSYEQYF.

J is TRBJ1-4 and V is TRBV30; tentatively, D is TRBD1 (5 bases). The CDR3 length is 14 residues. Per the germline V gene, CDR1 is GTSNPN and CDR2 is SVGIG (reference sequence). The ends were cut back, 0 bases at V and 7 bases at J, with 12 bases in the middle. As DNA, the CDR3 is TGTGCCTGGAGTGTGGTAGTGACAGCTGAAAAACTGTTTTTT. Translation: CAWSVVVTAEKLFF.

The sample holds one count of this clone. The chain has TRBV5-6 and TRBJ2-1, with TRBD2 matching 13 bases. Germline CDR1 reads SGHDT; CDR2 reads YYEEEE. The CDR3 is 15 amino acids. With 4 bases clipped from V and 10 bases from J, the junction kept 8 bases outside the gene matches. CDR3 sequence (DNA): TGTGCCAGCAGCCTCACTAGCGGGAGGGGAGGAGAGCAGTTCTTC. This gives the protein CASSLTSGRGGEQFF.